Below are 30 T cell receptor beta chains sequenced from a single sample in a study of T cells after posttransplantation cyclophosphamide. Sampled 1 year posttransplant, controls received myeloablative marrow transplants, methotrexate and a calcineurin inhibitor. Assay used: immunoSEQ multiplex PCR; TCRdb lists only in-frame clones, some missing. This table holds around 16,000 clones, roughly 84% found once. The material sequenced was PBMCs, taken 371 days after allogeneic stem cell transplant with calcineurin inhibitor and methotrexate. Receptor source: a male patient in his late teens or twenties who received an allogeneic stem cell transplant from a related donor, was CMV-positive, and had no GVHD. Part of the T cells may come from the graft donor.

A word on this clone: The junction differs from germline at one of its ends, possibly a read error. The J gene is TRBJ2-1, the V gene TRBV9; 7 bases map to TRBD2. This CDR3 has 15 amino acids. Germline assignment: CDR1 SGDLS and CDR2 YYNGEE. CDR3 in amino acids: CASSPRDYLYSEQFF. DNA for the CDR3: TGTGCCAGCAGCCCCCGGGACTACCTCTACAGTGAGCAGTTCTTC.

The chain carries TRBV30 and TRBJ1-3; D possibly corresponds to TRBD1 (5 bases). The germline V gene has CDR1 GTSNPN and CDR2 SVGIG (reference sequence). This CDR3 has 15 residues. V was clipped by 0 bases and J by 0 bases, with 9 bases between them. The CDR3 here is CAWSVTGVSGNTIYF. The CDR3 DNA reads TGTGCCTGGAGTGTAACGGGGGTCTCTGGAAACACCATATATTTT.

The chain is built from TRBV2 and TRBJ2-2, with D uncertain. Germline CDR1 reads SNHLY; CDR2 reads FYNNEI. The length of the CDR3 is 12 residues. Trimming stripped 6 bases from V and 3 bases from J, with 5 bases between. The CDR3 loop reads CASRADTGELFF. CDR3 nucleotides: TGTGCCAGCAGGGCCGACACCGGGGAGCTGTTTTTT.

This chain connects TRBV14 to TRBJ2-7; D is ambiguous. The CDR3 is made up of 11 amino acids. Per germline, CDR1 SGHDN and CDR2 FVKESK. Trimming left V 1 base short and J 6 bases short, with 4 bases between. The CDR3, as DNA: TGTGCCAGCAGCCAAGCTTTCGAGCAGTACTTC. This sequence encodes CASSQAFEQYF.

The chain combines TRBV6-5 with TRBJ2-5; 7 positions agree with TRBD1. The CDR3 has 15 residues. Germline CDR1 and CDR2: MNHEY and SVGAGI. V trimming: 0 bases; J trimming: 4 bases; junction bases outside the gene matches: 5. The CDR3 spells CASSYSDRAIETQYF. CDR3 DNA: TGTGCCAGCAGTTACTCTGACAGGGCGATAGAGACCCAGTACTTC.

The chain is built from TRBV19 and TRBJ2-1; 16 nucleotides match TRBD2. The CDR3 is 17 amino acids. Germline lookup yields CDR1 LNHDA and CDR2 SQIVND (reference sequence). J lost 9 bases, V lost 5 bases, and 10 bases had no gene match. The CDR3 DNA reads TGTGCCAGTAGTCCAAAGGGACTAGCGGGAGGGCCTCGTGAGCAGTTCTTC. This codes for CASSPKGLAGGPREQFF.

The CDR3 loop reads CASSKGGSGSDTGELFF. CDR3 bases: TGTGCCAGCAGCAAAGGAGGTAGCGGGAGTGACACCGGGGAGCTGTTTTTT. The chain carries TRBV21-1 and TRBJ2-2; the table names TRBD2, a call not compared with the DNA. TRBV21-1 has pseudogene status. CDR3 length: 17 amino acids.

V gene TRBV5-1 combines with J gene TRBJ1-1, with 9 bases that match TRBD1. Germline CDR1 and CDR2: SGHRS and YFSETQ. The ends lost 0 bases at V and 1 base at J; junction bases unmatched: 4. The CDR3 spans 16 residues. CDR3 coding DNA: TGCGCCAGCAGCTTGGTCGGGACAGGGAGGAACACTGAAGCTTTCTTT. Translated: CASSLVGTGRNTEAFF.

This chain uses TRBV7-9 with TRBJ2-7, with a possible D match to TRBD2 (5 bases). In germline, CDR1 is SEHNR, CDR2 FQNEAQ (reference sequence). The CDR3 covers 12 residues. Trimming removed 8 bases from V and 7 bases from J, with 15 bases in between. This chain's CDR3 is CASHTYSGEQYF. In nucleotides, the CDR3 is TGTGCCAGCCATACGTACTCGGGGGAGCAGTACTTC.

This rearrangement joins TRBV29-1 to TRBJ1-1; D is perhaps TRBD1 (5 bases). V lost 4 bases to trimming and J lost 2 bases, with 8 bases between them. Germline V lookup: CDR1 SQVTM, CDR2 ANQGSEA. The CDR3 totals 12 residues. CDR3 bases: TGCAGCGTTGCGACAGTAAACACTGAAGCTTTCTTT. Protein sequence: CSVATVNTEAFF.

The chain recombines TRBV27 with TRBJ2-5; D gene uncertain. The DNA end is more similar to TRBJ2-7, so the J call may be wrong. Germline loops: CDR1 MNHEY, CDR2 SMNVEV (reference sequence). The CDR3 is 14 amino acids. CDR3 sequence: CASSLSGRTYEQYF. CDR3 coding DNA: TGTGCCAGCAGTTTATCGGGCAGAACCTACGAGCAGTACTTC.

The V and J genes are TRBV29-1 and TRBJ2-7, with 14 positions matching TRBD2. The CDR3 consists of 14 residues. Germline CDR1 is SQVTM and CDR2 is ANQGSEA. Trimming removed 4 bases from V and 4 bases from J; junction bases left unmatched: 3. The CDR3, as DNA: TGCAGCGTTGCCGGGACTAGCGGGAGATACGAGCAGTACTTC. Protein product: CSVAGTSGRYEQYF.

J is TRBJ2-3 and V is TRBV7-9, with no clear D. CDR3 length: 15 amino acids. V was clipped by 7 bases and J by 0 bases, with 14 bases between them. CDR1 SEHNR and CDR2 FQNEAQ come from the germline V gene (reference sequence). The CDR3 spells CASTPFQSSTDTQYF. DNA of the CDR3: TGTGCCAGCACCCCTTTTCAGTCTAGCACAGATACGCAGTATTTT.

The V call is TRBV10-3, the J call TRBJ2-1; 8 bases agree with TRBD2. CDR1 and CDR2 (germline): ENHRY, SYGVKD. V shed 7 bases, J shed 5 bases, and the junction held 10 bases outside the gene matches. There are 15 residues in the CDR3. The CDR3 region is CAINRAGDLHNEQFF. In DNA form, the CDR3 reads TGTGCCATCAACCGAGCGGGGGACCTCCACAATGAGCAGTTCTTC.

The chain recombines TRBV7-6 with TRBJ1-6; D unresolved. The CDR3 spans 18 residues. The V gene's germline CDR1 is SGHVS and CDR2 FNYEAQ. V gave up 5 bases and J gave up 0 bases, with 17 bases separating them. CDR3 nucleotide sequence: TGTGCCAGCAGCCCGTGGCCCGGGTCGAGCTCCTATAATTCACCCCTCCACTTT. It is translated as CASSPWPGSSSYNSPLHF.

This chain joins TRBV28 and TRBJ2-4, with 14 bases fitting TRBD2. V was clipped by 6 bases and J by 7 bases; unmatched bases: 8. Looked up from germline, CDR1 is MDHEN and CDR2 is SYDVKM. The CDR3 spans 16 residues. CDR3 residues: CASRPGTSGSGNIQYF. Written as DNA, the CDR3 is TGTGCCAGCAGGCCCGGGACTAGCGGGAGCGGGAACATTCAGTACTTC.

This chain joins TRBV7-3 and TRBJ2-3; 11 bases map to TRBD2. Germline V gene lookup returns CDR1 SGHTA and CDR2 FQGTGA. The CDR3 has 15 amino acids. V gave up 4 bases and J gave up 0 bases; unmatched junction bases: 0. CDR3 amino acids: CASSWTSGSTDTQYF. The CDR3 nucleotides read TGTGCCAGCAGCTGGACTAGCGGGAGCACAGATACGCAGTATTTT.

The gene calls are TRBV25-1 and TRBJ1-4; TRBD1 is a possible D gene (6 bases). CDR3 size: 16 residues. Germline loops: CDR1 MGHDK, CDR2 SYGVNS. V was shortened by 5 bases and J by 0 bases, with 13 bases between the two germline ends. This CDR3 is CASSLGNRATNEKLFF. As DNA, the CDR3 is TGTGCCAGCAGTCTTGGCAACAGGGCAACTAATGAAAAACTGTTTTTT.

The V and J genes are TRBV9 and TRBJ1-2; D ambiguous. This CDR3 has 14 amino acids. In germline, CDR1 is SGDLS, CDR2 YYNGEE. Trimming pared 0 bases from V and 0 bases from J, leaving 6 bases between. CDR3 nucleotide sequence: TGTGCCAGCAGCGTAGGCGGAGCTAACTATGGCTACACCTTC. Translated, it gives CASSVGGANYGYTF.

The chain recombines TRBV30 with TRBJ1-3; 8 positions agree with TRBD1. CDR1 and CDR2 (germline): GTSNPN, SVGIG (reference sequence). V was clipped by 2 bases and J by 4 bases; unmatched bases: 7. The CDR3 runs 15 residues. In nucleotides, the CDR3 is TGTGCCTGGAGTAGTCAGGGGGCGCAGGGAAACACCATATATTTT. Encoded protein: CAWSSQGAQGNTIYF.

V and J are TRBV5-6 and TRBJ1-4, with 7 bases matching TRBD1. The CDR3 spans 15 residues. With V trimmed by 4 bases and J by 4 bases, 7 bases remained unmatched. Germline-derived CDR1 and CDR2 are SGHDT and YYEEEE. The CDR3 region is CASSRGTADNEKLFF. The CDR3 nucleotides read TGTGCCAGCAGCCGAGGGACAGCCGATAATGAAAAACTGTTTTTT.

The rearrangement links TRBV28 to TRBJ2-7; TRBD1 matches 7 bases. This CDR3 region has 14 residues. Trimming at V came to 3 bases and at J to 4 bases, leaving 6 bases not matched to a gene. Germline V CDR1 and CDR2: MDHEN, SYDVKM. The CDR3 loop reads CASSFSGQIYEQYF. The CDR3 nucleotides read TGTGCCAGCAGTTTCTCGGGACAGATTTACGAGCAGTACTTC. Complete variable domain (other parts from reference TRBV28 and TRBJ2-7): DVKVTQSSRYLVKRTGEKVFLECVQDMDHENMFWYRQDPGLGLRLIYFSYDVKMKEKGDIPEGYSVSREKKERFSLILESASTNQTSMYLCASSFSGQIYEQYFGPGTRLTVT.

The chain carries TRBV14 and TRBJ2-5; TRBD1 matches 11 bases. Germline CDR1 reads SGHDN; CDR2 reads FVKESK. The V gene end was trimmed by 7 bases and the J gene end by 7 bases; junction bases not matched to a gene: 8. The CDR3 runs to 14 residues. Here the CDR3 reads CASTGTGGRLTQYF. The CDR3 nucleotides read TGTGCCAGCACTGGGACAGGGGGTCGGTTGACCCAGTACTTC.

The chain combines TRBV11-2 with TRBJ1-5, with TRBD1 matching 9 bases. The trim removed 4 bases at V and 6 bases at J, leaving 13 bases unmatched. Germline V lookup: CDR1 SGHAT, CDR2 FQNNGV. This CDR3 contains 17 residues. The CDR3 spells CASSSGTGSLQGQPQHF. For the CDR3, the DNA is TGTGCCAGCAGCTCCGGGACAGGGAGTCTCCAGGGTCAGCCCCAGCATTTT.

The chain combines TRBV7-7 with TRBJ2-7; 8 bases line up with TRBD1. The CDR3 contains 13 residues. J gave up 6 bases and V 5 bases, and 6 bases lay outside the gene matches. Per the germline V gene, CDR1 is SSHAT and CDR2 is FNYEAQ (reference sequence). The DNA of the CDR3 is TGTGCCAGCAGCGATCGACAGGGGCTCGAGCAGTACTTC. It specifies CASSDRQGLEQYF. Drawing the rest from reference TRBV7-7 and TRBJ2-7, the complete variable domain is GAGVSQSPRYKVTKRGQDVTLRCDPISSHATLYWYQQALGQGPEFLTYFNYEAQPDKSGLPSDRFSAERPEGSISTLTIQRTEQRDSAMYRCASSDRQGLEQYFGPGTRLTVT.

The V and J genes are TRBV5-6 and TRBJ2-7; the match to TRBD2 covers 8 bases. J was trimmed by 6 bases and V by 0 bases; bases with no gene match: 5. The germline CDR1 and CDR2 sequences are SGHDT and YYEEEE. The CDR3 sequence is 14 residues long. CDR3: CASSLAAGGGEQYF. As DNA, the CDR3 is TGTGCCAGCAGCTTGGCCGCGGGGGGCGGCGAGCAGTACTTC.

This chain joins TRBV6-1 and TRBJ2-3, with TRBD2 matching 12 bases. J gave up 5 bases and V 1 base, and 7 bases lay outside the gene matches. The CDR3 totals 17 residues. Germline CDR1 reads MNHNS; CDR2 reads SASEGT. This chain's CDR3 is CASSEGLAGGPVDTQYF. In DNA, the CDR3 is TGTGCCAGCAGTGAAGGTCTAGCGGGAGGGCCAGTAGATACGCAGTATTTT.

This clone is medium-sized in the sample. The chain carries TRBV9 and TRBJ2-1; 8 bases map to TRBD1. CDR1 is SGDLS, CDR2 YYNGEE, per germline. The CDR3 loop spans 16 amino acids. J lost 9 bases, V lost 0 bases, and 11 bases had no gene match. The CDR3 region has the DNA TGTGCCAGCAGCGTAGATTGGCAGGGGGCAGGGGGTGAGCAGTTCTTC. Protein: CASSVDWQGAGGEQFF.

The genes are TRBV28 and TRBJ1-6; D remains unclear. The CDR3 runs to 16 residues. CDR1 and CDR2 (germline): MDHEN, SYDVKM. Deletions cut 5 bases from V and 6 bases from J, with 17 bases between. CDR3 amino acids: CASSPAFHGPNSPLHF. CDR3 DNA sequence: TGTGCCAGCAGTCCCGCCTTCCACGGTCCTAATTCACCCCTCCACTTT.

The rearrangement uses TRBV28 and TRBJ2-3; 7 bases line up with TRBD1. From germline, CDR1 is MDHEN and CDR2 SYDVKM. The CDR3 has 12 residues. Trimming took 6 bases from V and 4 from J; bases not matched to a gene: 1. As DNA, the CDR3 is TGTGCCAGCAGACAGGGGTCAGATACGCAGTATTTT. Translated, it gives CASRQGSDTQYF.